Listed below are T cell receptor beta chains from one sample, sequenced in a study of glioma-infiltrating T cells. TCRdb processed the multiplex PCR reads anew with MiXCR; each CDR3 protein has one entry. Of a few thousand distinct CDR3 sequences listed, 44% are singletons. The sample taken for sequencing was glioma tissue, nonneoplastic brain tissue, or PBMCs (not recorded which). These TCRs come from a human donor with low-grade glioma or glioblastoma, undergoing nonglioma brain surgery, or in good health (not recorded which). Each CDR3 is given with its conserved first and last residue. D genes are given only for firm matches. Clone size is stated in some rows and not others, as once, few, many or a class when expanded.

.	TRBV27	TRBD1	TRBJ2-5	TGTGCCAGCATCCCTGGACAGGCGGCCCGGTCGACCCAGTACTTC	CASIPGQAARSTQYF
many	TRBV7-9	.	TRBJ2-7	TGTGCCAGCAGCCTACCGACGGGGTCCTACGAGCAGTACTTC	CASSLPTGSYEQYF
.	TRBV10-3	.	TRBJ1-2	TGTGCTAAAGGAGGCGATGGCTACACCTTC	CAKGGDGYTF
.	TRBV6-1	TRBD2	TRBJ2-1	TGTGTTAGCAGGACTGGGACTAGCGGTGGAAATGAGCAGTTCTTC	CVSRTGTSGGNEQFF
.	TRBV7-6	.	TRBJ2-7	TGTGCTAGCAGTATAGGGCGCAACAACGAGCAGTACTTC	CASSIGRNNEQYF
many	TRBV5-5	.	TRBJ2-7	TGTGCCAGCAGCCTTAACTCAGGGACCTACGAGCAGTACTTC	CASSLNSGTYEQYF
medium-sized	TRBV7-2	.	TRBJ2-7	TGTGCCAGCAGCCAACCGGGTCAACTCTACGAGCAGTACTTC	CASSQPGQLYEQYF
medium-sized	TRBV25-1	.	TRBJ1-1	TGTGCCAGCAGTCCTGTAGGATATCTGAACACTGAAGCTTTCTTT	CASSPVGYLNTEAFF
.	TRBV28	.	TRBJ1-1	TGTGCCAGCAGAGCAAGTGGTCCTAAGAACACTGAAGCTTTCTTT	CASRASGPKNTEAFF
.	TRBV20-1	TRBD1	TRBJ2-7	TGCAGTGCTAGTAGGGGGCACTCCTACGAGCAGTACTTC	CSASRGHSYEQYF
few	TRBV10-3	.	TRBJ2-2	TGTGCCATCCGCCGGAACACCGGGGAGCTGTTTTTT	CAIRRNTGELFF
medium-sized	TRBV7-6	.	TRBJ2-7	TGTGCCAGCAGCCCAGGCTACGAGCAGTACTTC	CASSPGYEQYF
.	TRBV6-1	.	TRBJ2-1	TGTGCCAGCAGTGAACGGTTCGAGCAGTCCTTC	CASSERFEQSF
many	TRBV7-9	TRBD2	TRBJ2-7	TGTGCCAGCAGCCCGGGACTAGCGGAAAGCTCCTACGAGCAGTACTTC	CASSPGLAESSYEQYF
.	TRBV28	.	TRBJ2-1	TGTGCCAGCAGTGCGCAAATAGCGGCAGACAATGAGCAGTTCTTC	CASSAQIAADNEQFF
few	TRBV6-6	.	TRBJ2-3	TGTGCCAGCAGTCCCTCGACGACTGGCGCAGATACGCAGTATTTT	CASSPSTTGADTQYF
.	TRBV28	TRBD2	TRBJ2-6	TGTGCCAGCAGTTTATCCCGGGAGGGAAGCTCTGGGGCCAACGTCCTGACTTTC	CASSLSREGSSGANVLTF
.	TRBV2	.	TRBJ2-3	TGTGCCACCGGTTCTTTTAGCACAGATACGCAGTATTTT	CATGSFSTDTQYF
medium-sized	TRBV28	.	TRBJ2-1	TGTGCCAGCAGTTTCTCTGGGTACAATGAGCAGTTCTTC	CASSFSGYNEQFF
many	TRBV4-3	TRBD2	TRBJ2-7	TGCGCCAGCAGCCGGGACTGGACTAGCCCCTACGAGCAGTACTTC	CASSRDWTSPYEQYF
.	TRBV30	.	TRBJ2-7	TGTGCCTGGAGTGTAGGAGGAATGGGATACGAGCAGTACTTC	CAWSVGGMGYEQYF
medium-sized	TRBV28	TRBD1	TRBJ1-4	TGTGCCAGCAGCCGTGGACAAGGACAGGGGGAGGAAAAACTGTTTTTT	CASSRGQGQGEEKLFF
medium-sized	TRBV15	.	TRBJ1-2	TGTGCCGCCTCGGGTATAAACTATGGCTACACCTTC	CAASGINYGYTF
.	TRBV6-1	TRBD2	TRBJ2-3	TGTGCCAGCAGAAGACTAGCGGATAGCACAGATACGCAGTATTTT	CASRRLADSTDTQYF
once	TRBV28	.	TRBJ1-6	TGTGCCAGCAGGGGCCGGACTTACAATTCAACCCTCCACTTT	CASRGRTYNSTLHF
few	TRBV27	TRBD2	TRBJ2-7	TGTGCCAGCAGTCTCTATTCCGGGACTAGCGGGAGCGAGCAGTACTTC	CASSLYSGTSGSEQYF
few	TRBV11-3	.	TRBJ2-4	TGTGCCAGCAGCTTGGGCGGAGTACGAAGCATTCAGTACTTC	CASSLGGVRSIQYF
.	TRBV20-1	.	TRBJ1-5	TGCAGTGCTATCCAGGCGGTAGGAGGCAATCCCCAGCATTTT	CSAIQAVGGNPQHF
once	TRBV2	.	TRBJ2-1	TGTGCCCGAGAAGGCCACAATGAGTATTTCTTC	CAREGHNEYFF
many	TRBV12-3/TRBV12-4	.	TRBJ1-5	TGTGCCAGCAGTGTCCGGGGCAATCAGCCCCAGCATTTT	CASSVRGNQPQHF
few	TRBV30	.	TRBJ1-2	TGTGCCTGGAGTGGGGCGGGGGGCTACACCTTC	CAWSGAGGYTF
.	TRBV29-1	.	TRBJ2-7	TGCAGCGTCGTCCAGCAGGAGCAGTACTTT	CSVVQQEQYF
few	TRBV12-5	.	TRBJ2-6	TGTGCTAGTGGTTTGGGGCTAGGGACTGGGGCCAACGTCCTGACTTTC	CASGLGLGTGANVLTF
.	TRBV20-1	.	TRBJ1-1	TGCAGTTCCTGGGCGAACACTGAAGCTCTCTTT	CSSWANTEALF
.	TRBV7-2	.	TRBJ2-3	TGTGCCAGCAGACCGGGGCGGAGGGATACGCAGTATTTT	CASRPGRRDTQYF
medium-sized	TRBV20-1	TRBD1	TRBJ2-1	TGCAGTGTACAGGGGGGCTACAATGAGCAGTTCTTC	CSVQGGYNEQFF
.	TRBV15	TRBD1	TRBJ1-1	TGTGCCAACGAAGACAGGGTGAACACTGAAGCTTTCTTT	CANEDRVNTEAFF
.	TRBV20-1	.	TRBJ1-2	TGCAGTGCTAGAGACAGTGTTTTCAACTATGGCTACACCTTC	CSARDSVFNYGYTF